This TCR beta chain is from a study of cytomegalovirus exposure and HLA in healthy donors. Findings and limits, study-wide: The classifier reportedly diagnosed cytomegalovirus status with high sensitivity and specificity. In a later analysis, across HLA loci, associated TCR counts were highest for DRB1, lowest for HLA-C. In vitro data verified a few CMV-associated chains as specific for CMV antigens.

PCR was performed using 60 Vbeta and 13 Jbeta primers. Clones were read by immunoSEQ multiplex PCR, and TCRdb kept only the in-frame ones, dropping some. The table lists some 130,000 clones, roughly 85% of them singletons. Details on this clone: Its cognate antigen is unknown.

Germline lookup yields CDR1 SEHNR and CDR2 FQNEAQ (reference sequence). Trimming took 5 bases from V and 6 from J; bases not matched to a gene: 10. The CDR3 spans 14 residues. This receptor was identified in a boy aged 5-17 years in good health and CMV-seronegative. The V call is TRBV7-9, the J call TRBJ2-7, with 7 positions matching TRBD1. The sample taken for sequencing was PBMCs. CDR3 DNA sequence: TGTGCCAGCAGCACCACACAGGGGTCGGGCGAGCAGTACTTC. It specifies CASSTTQGSGEQYF.